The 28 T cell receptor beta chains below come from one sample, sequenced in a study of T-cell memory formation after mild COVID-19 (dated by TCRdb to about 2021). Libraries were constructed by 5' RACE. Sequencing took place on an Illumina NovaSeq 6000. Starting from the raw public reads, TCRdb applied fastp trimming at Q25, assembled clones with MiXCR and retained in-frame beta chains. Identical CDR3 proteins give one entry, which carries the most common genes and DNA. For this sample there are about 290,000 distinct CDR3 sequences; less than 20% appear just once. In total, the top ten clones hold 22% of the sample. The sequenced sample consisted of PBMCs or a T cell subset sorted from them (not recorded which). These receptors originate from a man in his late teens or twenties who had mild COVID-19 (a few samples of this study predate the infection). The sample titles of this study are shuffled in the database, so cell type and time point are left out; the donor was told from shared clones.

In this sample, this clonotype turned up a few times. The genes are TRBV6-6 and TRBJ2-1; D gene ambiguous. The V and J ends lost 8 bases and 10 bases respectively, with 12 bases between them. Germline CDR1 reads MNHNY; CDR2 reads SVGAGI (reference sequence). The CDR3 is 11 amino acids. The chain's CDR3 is CASSRIAEQFF. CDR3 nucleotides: TGTGCCAGCTCAAGAATTGCGGAGCAGTTCTTC.

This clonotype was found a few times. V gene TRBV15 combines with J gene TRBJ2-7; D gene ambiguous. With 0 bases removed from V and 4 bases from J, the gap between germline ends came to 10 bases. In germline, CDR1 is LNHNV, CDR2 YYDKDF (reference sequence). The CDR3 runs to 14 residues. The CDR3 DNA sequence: TGTGCCACCAGCAGAGATCAAAGGGAATACGAGCAGTACTTC. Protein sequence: CATSRDQREYEQYF.

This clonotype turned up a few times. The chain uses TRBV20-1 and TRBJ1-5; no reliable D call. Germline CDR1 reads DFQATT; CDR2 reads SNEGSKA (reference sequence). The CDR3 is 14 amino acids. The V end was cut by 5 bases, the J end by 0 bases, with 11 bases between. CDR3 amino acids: CSAHPGISNQPQHF. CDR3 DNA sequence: TGCAGTGCTCACCCCGGGATTAGCAATCAGCCCCAGCATTTT.

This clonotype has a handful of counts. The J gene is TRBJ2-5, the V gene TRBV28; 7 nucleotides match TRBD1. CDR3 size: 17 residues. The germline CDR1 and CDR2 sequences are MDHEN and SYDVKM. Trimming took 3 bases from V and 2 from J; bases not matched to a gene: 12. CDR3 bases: TGTGCCAGCAGTTTCCCCGTGACAGGGTCAGGGCAAGAGACCCAGTACTTC. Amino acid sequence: CASSFPVTGSGQETQYF.

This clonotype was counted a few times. This chain's CDR3 is CASKGVTGELFF. CDR3 sequence (DNA): TGTGCCAGCAAGGGAGTCACCGGGGAGCTGTTTTTT. This chain uses TRBV28 with TRBJ2-2, with D tentatively TRBD2 (5 bases). V was clipped by 7 bases and J by 4 bases, with 7 bases between them. CDR3 length equals 12 residues. The germline V gene has CDR1 MDHEN and CDR2 SYDVKM.

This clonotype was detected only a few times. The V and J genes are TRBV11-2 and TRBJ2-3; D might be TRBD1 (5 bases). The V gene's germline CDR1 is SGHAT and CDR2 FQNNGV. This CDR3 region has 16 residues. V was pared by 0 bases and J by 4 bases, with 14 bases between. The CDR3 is CASSLEPGLSPDTQYF. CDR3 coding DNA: TGTGCCAGCAGCTTAGAGCCAGGGCTTAGCCCAGATACGCAGTATTTT.

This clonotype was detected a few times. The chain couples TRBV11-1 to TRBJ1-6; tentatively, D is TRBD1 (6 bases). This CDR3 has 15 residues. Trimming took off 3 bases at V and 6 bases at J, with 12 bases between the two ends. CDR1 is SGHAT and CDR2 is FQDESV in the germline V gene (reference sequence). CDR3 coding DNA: TGTGCCAGCAGCTTTTCCGGGACAAGTAATTCACCCCTCCACTTT. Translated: CASSFSGTSNSPLHF.

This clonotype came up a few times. CDR3 residues: CASSLVFQGGNYEQYF. CDR3 bases: TGCGCCAGCAGCTTGGTTTTCCAGGGAGGGAACTACGAGCAGTACTTC. The chain carries TRBV5-1 and TRBJ2-7; 7 positions match TRBD2. CDR1 and CDR2 (germline): SGHRS, YFSETQ. This CDR3 region has 16 residues. J lost 3 bases, V lost 0 bases, and 9 bases had no gene match.

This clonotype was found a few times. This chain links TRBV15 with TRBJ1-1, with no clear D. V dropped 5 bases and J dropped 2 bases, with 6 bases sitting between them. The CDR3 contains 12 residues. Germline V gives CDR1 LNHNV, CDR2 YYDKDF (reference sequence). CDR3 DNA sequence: TGTGCCACCAGCGGGAGAAACACTGAAGCTTTCTTT. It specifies CATSGRNTEAFF.

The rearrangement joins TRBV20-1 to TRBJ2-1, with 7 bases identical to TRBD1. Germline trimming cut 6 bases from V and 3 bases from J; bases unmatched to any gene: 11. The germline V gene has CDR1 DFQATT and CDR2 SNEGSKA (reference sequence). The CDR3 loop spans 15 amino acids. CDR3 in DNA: TGCAGTGCCCCTTTGAGGACAGGAGACTACAATGAGCAGTTCTTC. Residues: CSAPLRTGDYNEQFF.

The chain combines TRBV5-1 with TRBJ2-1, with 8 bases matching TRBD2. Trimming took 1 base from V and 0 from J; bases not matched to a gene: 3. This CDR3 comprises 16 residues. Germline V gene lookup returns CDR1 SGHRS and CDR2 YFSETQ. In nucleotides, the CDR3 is TGCGCCAGCAGCTTGACGACTAGCGCCTCCTACAATGAGCAGTTCTTC. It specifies CASSLTTSASYNEQFF.

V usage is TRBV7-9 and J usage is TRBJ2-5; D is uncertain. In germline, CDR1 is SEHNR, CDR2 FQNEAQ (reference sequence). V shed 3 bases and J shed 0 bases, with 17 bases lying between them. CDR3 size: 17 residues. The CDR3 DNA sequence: TGTGCCAGCAGCTTTTGGGGTCGGGCAGAGTACCAAGAGACCCAGTACTTC. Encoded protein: CASSFWGRAEYQETQYF.

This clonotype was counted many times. The CDR3 coding sequence is TGTGCCAGCTCACCAGGACTAGCGTCGGATACGCAGTATTTT. Residues: CASSPGLASDTQYF. This chain connects TRBV12-3 or TRBV12-4 to TRBJ2-3, with 9 nucleotides matching TRBD2. The J segment lost 6 bases and the V segment lost 8 bases, leaving 9 bases of the junction unmatched. The CDR3 consists of 14 residues.

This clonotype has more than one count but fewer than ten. CDR3 DNA: TGTGCCAGCAGTTTAAGGGCCCTAGCCACTGAAGCTTTCTTT. Amino acid sequence: CASSLRALATEAFF. The rearrangement links TRBV27 to TRBJ1-1; D remains ambiguous. CDR3 length equals 14 residues. Germline assignment: CDR1 MNHEY and CDR2 SMNVEV (reference sequence). V lost 2 bases, J lost 4 bases, and 11 bases lay in between.

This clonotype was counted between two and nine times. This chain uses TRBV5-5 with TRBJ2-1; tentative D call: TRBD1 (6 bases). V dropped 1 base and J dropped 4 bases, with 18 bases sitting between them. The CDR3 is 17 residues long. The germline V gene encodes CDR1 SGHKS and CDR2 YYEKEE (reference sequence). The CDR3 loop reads CASSLWDTAGLYNEQFF. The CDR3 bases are TGTGCCAGCAGCTTGTGGGACACCGCGGGCCTATACAATGAGCAGTTCTTC.

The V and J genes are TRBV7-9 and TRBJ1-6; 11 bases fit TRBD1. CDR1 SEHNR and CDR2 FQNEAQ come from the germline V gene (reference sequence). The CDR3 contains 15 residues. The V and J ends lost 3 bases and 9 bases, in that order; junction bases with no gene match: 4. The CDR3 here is CASSFWTGGGSPLHF. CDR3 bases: TGTGCCAGCAGCTTCTGGACAGGGGGCGGTTCACCCCTCCACTTT.

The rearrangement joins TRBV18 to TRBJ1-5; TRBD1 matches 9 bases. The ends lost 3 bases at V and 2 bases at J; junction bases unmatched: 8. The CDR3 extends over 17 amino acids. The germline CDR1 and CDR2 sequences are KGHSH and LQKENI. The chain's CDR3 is CASSPLTGGIGNQPQHF. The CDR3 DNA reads TGTGCCAGCTCACCGCTTACAGGGGGCATCGGCAATCAGCCCCAGCATTTT.

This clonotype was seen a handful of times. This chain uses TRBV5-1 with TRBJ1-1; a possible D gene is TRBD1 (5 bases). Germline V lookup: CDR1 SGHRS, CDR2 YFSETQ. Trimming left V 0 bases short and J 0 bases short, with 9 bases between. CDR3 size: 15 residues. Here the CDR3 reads CASSLAAGLNTEAFF. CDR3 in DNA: TGCGCCAGCAGCTTGGCGGCAGGGTTGAACACTGAAGCTTTCTTT.

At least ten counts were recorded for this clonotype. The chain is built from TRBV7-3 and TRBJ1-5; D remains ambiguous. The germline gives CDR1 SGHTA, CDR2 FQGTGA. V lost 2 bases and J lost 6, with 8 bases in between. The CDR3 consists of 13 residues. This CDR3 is CASSLDLGQPQHF. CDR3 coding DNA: TGTGCCAGCAGCTTAGATTTGGGTCAGCCCCAGCATTTT. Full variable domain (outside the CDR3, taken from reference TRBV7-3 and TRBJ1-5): GAGVSQTPSNKVTEKGKYVELRCDPISGHTALYWYRQSLGQGPEFLIYFQGTGAADDSGLPNDRFFAVRPEGSVSTLKIQRTERGDSAVYLCASSLDLGQPQHFGDGTRLSIL.

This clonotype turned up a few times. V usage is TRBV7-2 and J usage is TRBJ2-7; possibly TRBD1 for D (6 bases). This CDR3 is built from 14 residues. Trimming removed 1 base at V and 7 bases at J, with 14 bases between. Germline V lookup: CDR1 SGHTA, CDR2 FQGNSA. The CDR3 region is CASSLEDSLVEQYF. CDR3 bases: TGTGCCAGCAGCTTAGAGGACAGTTTGGTGGAGCAGTACTTC.

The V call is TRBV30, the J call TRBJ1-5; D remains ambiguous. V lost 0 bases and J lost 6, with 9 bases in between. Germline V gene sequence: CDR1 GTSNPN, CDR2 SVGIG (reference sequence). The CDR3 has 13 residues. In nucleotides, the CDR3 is TGTGCCTGGAGTGTTATGGGTACTCAGCCCCAGCATTTT. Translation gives CAWSVMGTQPQHF.

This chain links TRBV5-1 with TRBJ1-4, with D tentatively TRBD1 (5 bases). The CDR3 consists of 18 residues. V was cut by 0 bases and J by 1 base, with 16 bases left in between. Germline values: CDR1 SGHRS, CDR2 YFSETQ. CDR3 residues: CASSLGPGVGETNEKLFF. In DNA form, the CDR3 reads TGCGCCAGCAGCTTGGGGCCGGGGGTCGGGGAAACTAATGAAAAACTGTTTTTT.

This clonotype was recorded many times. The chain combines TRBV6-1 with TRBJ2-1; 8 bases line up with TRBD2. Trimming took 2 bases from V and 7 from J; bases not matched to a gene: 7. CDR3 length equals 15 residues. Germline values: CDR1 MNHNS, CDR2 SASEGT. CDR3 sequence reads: CASSEHSGGLNEQFF. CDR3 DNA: TGTGCCAGCAGTGAACACAGCGGGGGCTTGAATGAGCAGTTCTTC.

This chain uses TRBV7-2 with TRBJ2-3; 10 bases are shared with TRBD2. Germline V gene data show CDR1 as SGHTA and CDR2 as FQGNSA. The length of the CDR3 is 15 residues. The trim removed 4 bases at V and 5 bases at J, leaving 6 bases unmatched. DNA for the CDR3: TGTGCCAGCAGCTCCCGGACTAGCGGTGGAGATACGCAGTATTTT. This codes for CASSSRTSGGDTQYF.

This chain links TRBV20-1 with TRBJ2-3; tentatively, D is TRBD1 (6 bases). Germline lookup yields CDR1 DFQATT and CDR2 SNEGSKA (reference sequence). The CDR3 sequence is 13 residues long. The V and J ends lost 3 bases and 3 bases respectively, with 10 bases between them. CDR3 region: CSASSTGTDTQYF. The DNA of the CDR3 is TGCAGTGCTAGCTCTACAGGGACAGATACGCAGTATTTT.

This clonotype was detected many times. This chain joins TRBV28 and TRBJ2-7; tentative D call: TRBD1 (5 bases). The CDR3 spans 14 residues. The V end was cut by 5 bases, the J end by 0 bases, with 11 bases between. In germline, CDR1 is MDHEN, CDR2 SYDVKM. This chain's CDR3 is CASSPPTVSYEQYV. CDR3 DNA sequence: TGTGCCAGCAGTCCTCCGACAGTCTCCTACGAGCAGTACGTC.

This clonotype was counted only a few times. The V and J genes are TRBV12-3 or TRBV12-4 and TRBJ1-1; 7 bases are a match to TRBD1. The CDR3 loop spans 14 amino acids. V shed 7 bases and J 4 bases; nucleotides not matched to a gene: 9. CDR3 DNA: TGTGCCAGCACCCCGACAGGGCAGGGCACTGAAGCTTTCTTT. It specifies CASTPTGQGTEAFF.

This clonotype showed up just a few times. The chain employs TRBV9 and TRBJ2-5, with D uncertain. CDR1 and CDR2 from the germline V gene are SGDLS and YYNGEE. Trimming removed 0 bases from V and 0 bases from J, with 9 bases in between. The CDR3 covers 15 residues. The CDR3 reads CASSVGFANQETQYF. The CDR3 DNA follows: TGTGCCAGCAGCGTAGGGTTTGCGAACCAAGAGACCCAGTACTTC.